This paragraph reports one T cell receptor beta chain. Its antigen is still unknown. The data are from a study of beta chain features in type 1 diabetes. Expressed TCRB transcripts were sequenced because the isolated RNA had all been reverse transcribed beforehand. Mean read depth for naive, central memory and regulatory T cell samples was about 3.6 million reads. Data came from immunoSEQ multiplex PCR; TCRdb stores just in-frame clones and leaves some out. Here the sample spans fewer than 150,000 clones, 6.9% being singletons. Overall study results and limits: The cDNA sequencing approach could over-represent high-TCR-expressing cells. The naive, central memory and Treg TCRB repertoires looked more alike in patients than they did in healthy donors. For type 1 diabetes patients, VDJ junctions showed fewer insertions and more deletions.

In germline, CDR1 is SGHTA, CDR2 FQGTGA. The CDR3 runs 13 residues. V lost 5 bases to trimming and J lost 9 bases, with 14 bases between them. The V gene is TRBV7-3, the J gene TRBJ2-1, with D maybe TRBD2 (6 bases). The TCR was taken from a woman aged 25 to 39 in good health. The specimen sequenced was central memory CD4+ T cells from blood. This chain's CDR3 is CASSRDFRGEQFF. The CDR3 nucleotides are TGTGCCAGCAGCCGGGACTTTAGGGGTGAGCAGTTCTTC.